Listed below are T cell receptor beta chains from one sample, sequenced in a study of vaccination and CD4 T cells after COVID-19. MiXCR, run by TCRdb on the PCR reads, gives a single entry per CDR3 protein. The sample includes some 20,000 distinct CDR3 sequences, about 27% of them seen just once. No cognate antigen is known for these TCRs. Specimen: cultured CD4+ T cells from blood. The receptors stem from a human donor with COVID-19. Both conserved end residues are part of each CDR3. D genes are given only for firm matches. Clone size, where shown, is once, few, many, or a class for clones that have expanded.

CASGRNEQYF,TGTGCTAGTGGCCGCAACGAGCAGTACTTC,-,TRBJ2-7,10,-,TRBV12-5
CASRRATGSNYEQYF,TGTGCCAGCAGAAGAGCAACAGGGTCCAACTACGAGCAGTACTTC,-,TRBJ2-7,15,-,TRBV27
CSAREDRDTEAFF,TGCAGCGCCCGTGAAGATAGGGACACTGAAGCTTTCTTT,-,TRBJ1-1,13,-,TRBV29-1
CASSSIGLVGGGETQYF,TGTGCCAGCAGCTCCATTGGGTTGGTGGGGGGAGGGGAGACCCAGTACTTC,TRBD2,TRBJ2-5,17,-,TRBV11-2
CASRGQGLFAANTGELFF,TGTGCCAGTCGAGGACAGGGGCTCTTTGCCGCGAACACCGGGGAGCTGTTTTTT,TRBD1,TRBJ2-2,18,few,TRBV19
CATSRDGVPFNSPLHF,TGTGCCACCAGCAGAGACGGGGTCCCCTTCAATTCACCCCTCCACTTT,-,TRBJ1-6,16,-,TRBV15
CASSSRQGAQETQYF,TGTGCCAGCAGCTCCCGTCAGGGGGCACAGGAGACCCAGTACTTC,TRBD1,TRBJ2-5,15,few,TRBV7-2
CSGARGGLHEQYF,TGCAGTGGAGCGCGGGGGGGGCTCCACGAGCAGTACTTC,TRBD2,TRBJ2-7,13,few,TRBV20-1
CASSETGTYGYTF,TGTGCCAGCAGTGAGACAGGGACCTATGGCTACACCTTC,TRBD1,TRBJ1-2,13,-,TRBV2
CASSFSSGGRTGELFF,TGTGCCAGCAGCTTTTCTAGCGGGGGTCGGACCGGGGAGCTGTTTTTT,TRBD2,TRBJ2-2,16,few,TRBV7-2
CASSQPLAAETSTDTQYF,TGCGCCAGCAGTCAACCACTAGCAGCCGAGACTAGCACAGATACGCAGTATTTT,-,TRBJ2-3,18,-,TRBV23-1